Sequencing of this T cell receptor beta chain was carried out in a study of post-analysis software for immune sequencing data. Study-level points and caveats: Patients used about 5 TRBV segments, including TRBV5-6, TRBV5-1 and TRBV20-1, more often than controls.

CDR3 length: 15 residues. V lost 6 bases to trimming and J lost 1 base; unmatched junction nucleotides: 8. Germline V gene data show CDR1 as MNHEY and CDR2 as SMNVEV (reference sequence). A word on this clonotype: The antigen is not known.

Built from TCR beta cDNA, the libraries had unique molecular identifiers in them. T cells numbering about 0.85 to 11 million yielded some 520,000 cDNA molecules. TCRdb used MiXCR to reprocess the PCR reads, holding one entry per CDR3 protein. Of roughly 600,000 distinct CDR3 sequences detected, roughly 45% appear once; the ten largest clones hold under 2%. The rearrangement links TRBV27 to TRBJ2-7; 8 bases agree with TRBD1. The sequence derives from a girl aged 5 to 17 with multiple sclerosis. Sequences were obtained from blood. The CDR3 sequence is CASSSWTGISYEQYF. In DNA, the CDR3 is TGTGCCAGCAGCTCATGGACAGGGATATCCTACGAGCAGTACTTC.